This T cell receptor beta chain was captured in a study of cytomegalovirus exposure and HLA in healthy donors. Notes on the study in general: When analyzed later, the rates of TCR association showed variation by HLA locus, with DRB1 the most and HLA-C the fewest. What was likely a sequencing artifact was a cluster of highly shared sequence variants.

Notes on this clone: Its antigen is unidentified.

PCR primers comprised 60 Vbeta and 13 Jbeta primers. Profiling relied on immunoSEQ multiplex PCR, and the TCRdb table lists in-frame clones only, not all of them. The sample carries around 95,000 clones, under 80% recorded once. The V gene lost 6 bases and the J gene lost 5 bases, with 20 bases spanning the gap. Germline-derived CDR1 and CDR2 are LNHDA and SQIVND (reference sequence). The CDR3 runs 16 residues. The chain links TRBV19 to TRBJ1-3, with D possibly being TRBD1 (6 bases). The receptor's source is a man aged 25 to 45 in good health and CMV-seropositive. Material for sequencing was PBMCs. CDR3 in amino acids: CASSPKGGARRNTIYF. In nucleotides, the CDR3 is TGTGCCAGTAGCCCCAAGGGGGGGGCTAGGAGAAACACCATATATTTT.